Sequencing of this T cell receptor (beta chain) was carried out in a study of T cells in Graves' hyperthyroidism and ophthalmopathy. The CDR3 regions of TCR beta were amplified from RNA transcripts. The study used the HTBI primer set for a first-round RT-PCR of the TCR CDR3. TCRdb re-called the multiplex PCR reads through MiXCR, storing one row per CDR3 protein. Of about 640,000 distinct CDR3 sequences in the sample, around 21% were seen once. Diagnoses used clinical symptoms, serum thyroxine and TRAb, thyroid ultrasound and orbital computed tomography. The sequenced material came from blood. The receptor was isolated from a man aged 30 to 45 with Graves' ophthalmopathy.

CDR3 DNA sequence: TGTGCCAGCAGTTTGAGGAGGGGTCACTCTGAGTTGTATTCACCCCTCCACTTT. Protein: CASSLRRGHSELYSPLHF. The rearrangement joins TRBV27 to TRBJ1-6, with D possibly being TRBD1 (5 bases). The germline V gene encodes CDR1 MNHEY and CDR2 SMNVEV (reference sequence). Trimming shortened V by 3 bases and J by 8 bases, and 23 bases separated the two germline ends. The CDR3 is made up of 18 amino acids.